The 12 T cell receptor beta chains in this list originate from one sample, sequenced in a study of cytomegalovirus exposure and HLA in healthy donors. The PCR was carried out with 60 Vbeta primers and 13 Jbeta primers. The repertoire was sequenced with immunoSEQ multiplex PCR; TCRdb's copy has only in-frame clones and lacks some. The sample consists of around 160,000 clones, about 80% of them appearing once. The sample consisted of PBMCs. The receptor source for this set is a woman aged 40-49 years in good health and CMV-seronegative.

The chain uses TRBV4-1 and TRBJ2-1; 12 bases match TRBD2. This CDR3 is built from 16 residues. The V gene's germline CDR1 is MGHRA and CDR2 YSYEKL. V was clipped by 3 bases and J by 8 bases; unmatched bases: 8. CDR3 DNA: TGCGCCAGCAGCCACGGAATGACTAGCGGGAGTTATGAGCAGTTCTTC. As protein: CASSHGMTSGSYEQFF.

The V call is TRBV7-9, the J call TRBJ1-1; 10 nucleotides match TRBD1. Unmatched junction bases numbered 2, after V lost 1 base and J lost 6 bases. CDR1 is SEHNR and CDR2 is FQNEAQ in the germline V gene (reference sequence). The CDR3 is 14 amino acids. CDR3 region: CASSLGDRGSEAFF. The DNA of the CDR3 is TGTGCCAGCAGCTTAGGGGACAGGGGTTCTGAAGCTTTCTTT.

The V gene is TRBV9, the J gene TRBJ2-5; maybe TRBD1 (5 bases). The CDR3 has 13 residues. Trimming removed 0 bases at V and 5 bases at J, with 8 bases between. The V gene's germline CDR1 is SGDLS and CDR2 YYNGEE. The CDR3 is CASSVEGRETQYF. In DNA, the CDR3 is TGTGCCAGCAGCGTAGAGGGGCGGGAGACCCAGTACTTC.

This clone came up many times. CDR3 sequence: CASSPGTGVTEAFF. In DNA, the CDR3 is TGTGCCAGCAGCCCCGGGACAGGGGTGACTGAAGCTTTCTTT. The rearrangement joins TRBV7-9 to TRBJ1-1; 10 positions match TRBD1. The J segment lost 5 bases and the V segment lost 5 bases, leaving 5 bases of the junction unmatched. Germline V gene lookup returns CDR1 SEHNR and CDR2 FQNEAQ (reference sequence). This CDR3 spans 14 amino acids.

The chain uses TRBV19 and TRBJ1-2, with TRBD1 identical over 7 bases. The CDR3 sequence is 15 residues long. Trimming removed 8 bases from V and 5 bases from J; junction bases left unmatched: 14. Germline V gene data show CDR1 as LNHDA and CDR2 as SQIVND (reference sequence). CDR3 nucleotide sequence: TGTGCCAGTCGAAGAGCCATGGGACAGCCTTATGGCTACACCTTC. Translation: CASRRAMGQPYGYTF.

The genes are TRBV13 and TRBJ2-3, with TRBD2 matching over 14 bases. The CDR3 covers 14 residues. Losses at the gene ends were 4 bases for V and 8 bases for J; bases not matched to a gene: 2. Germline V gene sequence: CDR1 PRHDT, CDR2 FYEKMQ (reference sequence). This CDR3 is CASSSTSGRATQYF. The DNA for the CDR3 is TGTGCCAGCAGCTCGACTAGCGGGAGGGCTACGCAGTATTTT.

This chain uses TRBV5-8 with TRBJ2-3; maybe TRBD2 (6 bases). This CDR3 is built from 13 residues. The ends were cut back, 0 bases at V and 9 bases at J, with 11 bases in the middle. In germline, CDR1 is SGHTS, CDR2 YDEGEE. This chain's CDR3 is CASSLADYGTQYF. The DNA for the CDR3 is TGTGCCAGCAGCTTGGCGGACTATGGAACGCAGTATTTT.

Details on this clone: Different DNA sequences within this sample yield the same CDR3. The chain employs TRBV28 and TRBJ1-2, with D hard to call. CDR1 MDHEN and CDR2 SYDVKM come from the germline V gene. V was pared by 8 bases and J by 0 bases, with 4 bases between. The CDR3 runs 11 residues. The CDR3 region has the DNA TGTGCCAGCTCGTCTAACTATGGCTACACCTTC. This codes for CASSSNYGYTF.

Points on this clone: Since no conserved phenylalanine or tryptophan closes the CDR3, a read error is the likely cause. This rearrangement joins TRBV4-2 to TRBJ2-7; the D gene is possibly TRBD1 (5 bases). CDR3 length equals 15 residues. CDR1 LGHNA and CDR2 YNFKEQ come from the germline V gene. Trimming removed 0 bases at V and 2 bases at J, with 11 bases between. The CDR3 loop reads CASSQETGFAYEQYL. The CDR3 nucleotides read TGTGCCAGCAGCCAAGAAACAGGATTCGCCTACGAGCAGTACCTC.

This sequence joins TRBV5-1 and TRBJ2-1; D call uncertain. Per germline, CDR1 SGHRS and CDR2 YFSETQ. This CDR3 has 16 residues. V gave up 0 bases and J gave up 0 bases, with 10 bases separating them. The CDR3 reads CASSLGTVSSYNEQFF. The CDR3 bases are TGCGCCAGCAGCTTGGGAACAGTAAGCTCCTACAATGAGCAGTTCTTC.

CDR3 bases: TGTGCCAGCGAGAACAGTTATGGCTACACCTTC. Translation gives CASENSYGYTF. This rearrangement joins TRBV6-6 to TRBJ1-2; D is uncertain. The CDR3 consists of 11 residues. From germline, CDR1 is MNHNY and CDR2 SVGAGI (reference sequence). V lost 8 bases and J lost 5, with 9 bases in between.

CDR3 amino acids: CASSLDGGSYNEQFF. The CDR3 nucleotides read TGTGCCAGCAGCTTAGACGGGGGCTCCTACAATGAGCAGTTCTTC. The rearrangement joins TRBV7-9 to TRBJ2-1, with D possibly being TRBD2 (6 bases). From germline, CDR1 is SEHNR and CDR2 FQNEAQ (reference sequence). V was trimmed by 1 base and J by 0 bases, leaving 7 bases between them. CDR3 length equals 15 residues. Using reference TRBV7-9 and TRBJ2-1 for the parts outside the CDR3, the full variable domain is DTGVSQNPRHKITKRGQNVTFRCDPISEHNRLYWYRQTLGQGPEFLTYFQNEAQLEKSRLLSDRFSAERPKGSFSTLEIQRTEQGDSAMYLCASSLDGGSYNEQFFGPGTRLTVL.